Listed below are T cell receptor beta chains from one sample, sequenced in a study of blood T cell repertoires in COVID-19. Sequencing used immunoSEQ multiplex PCR; TCRdb keeps in-frame clones, though not all of them. The data show almost 95,000 clones, with about 80% seen just once and approximately 6.5% held by the top ten. Source material: peripheral blood. The receptors stem from a man between 60 and 75 years old with acute or convalescent COVID-19. Both conserved end residues are part of each CDR3. The order of the fields is clone size, V gene, J gene, D gene, CDR3 DNA, CDR3 protein. The D gene is left open where the match is weak. The size field is filled for only some rows; it gives once, few, many or a size class.

once,TRBV28,TRBJ1-2,-,TGTGCCAGCAGTCCCCCTCGATCAGGGTTTTATGGCTACACCTTC,CASSPPRSGFYGYTF
-,TRBV4-1,TRBJ1-1,-,TGCGCCAGCAGCCAACAGGGTTACACTGAAGCTTTCTTT,CASSQQGYTEAFF
-,TRBV6-5,TRBJ2-7,TRBD1,TGTGCCAGCAGTTTATCCCCCGGGACAGTATCCTACGAGCAGTACTTC,CASSLSPGTVSYEQYF
-,TRBV5-6,TRBJ2-1,-,TGTGCCAGCAGCTTAAATATGGCAGTTTCCTACAATGAGCAGTTCTTC,CASSLNMAVSYNEQFF
once,TRBV12-3/TRBV12-4,TRBJ1-5,-,TGTGCCAGCAGACCGGCCGCGGGTCAGCCCCAGCATTTT,CASRPAAGQPQHF
-,TRBV29-1,TRBJ2-2,-,TGCAGCGTTCTCGTCGGGGAGCTGTTTTTT,CSVLVGELFF
-,TRBV25-1,TRBJ1-2,TRBD1,TGTGCCAGCAGTTGGACAGGGGGGAATGGCTACACCTTC,CASSWTGGNGYTF
few,TRBV29-1,TRBJ1-1,-,TGCAGCGTGGGGGGACGGCTAAACACTGAAGCTTTCTTT,CSVGGRLNTEAFF
-,TRBV27,TRBJ1-1,TRBD1,TGTGCCAGCAGTTTATTGAAACAATGGACAGGAGAGATGAACACTGAAGCTTTCTTT,CASSLLKQWTGEMNTEAFF
-,TRBV7-2,TRBJ2-1,TRBD1,TGTGCCAGCAGCTTCTGGGCCGGGACAGGGAATGAGCAGTTCTTC,CASSFWAGTGNEQFF
-,TRBV14,TRBJ2-1,-,TGTGCCAGCAGCCCTTACAGTTCTTCCCACTCCTACAATGAGCAGTTCTTC,CASSPYSSSHSYNEQFF
-,TRBV24-1,TRBJ2-1,TRBD1,TGTGCCACCAGTAAAGAACAGGGGGCGAGGGAGCAGTTCTTC,CATSKEQGAREQFF
-,TRBV6-6,TRBJ1-1,TRBD1,TGTGCCAGCAGGACGGACAGGGTGAACACTGAAGCTTTCTTT,CASRTDRVNTEAFF
-,TRBV7-3,TRBJ1-2,TRBD1,TGTGCCAGCAGCCCAGGGGGCCGGGGCTACACCTTC,CASSPGGRGYTF
-,TRBV7-2,TRBJ1-5,-,TGTGCCAGCAGCTTGGGAGGGCTGGGGCAGCCCCAGCATTTT,CASSLGGLGQPQHF
-,TRBV30,TRBJ1-3,-,TGTGCCTGGAGTCGGACAGTCTCTGGAAACACCATATATTTT,CAWSRTVSGNTIYF
-,TRBV27,TRBJ2-1,TRBD2,TGTGCCAGCAGCTTTAGCGGGGGGAGCAATGAGCAGTTCTTC,CASSFSGGSNEQFF
-,TRBV7-2,TRBJ1-1,-,TGTGCCAGCAGCTTAAGAGGGAAGATCACTGAAGCTTTCTTT,CASSLRGKITEAFF
-,TRBV27,TRBJ1-2,-,TGTGCCAGCAGTTTATGGCCAGGGAACTATGGCTACACCTTC,CASSLWPGNYGYTF
-,TRBV19,TRBJ1-6,TRBD1,TGTGCCAGTAGTCCCAGGACAGGGTTTTCCTATAATTCACCCCTCCACTTT,CASSPRTGFSYNSPLHF
-,TRBV25-1,TRBJ1-5,-,TGTGCCAGCCAGGACGGGGGGAGTAGCAATCAGCCCCAGCATTTT,CASQDGGSSNQPQHF
-,TRBV18,TRBJ1-1,-,TGTGCCAGCTCGGCCGGACACTCGGGCACTGAAGCTTTCTTT,CASSAGHSGTEAFF
-,TRBV19,TRBJ1-1,-,TGTGCCAGTAGTATAGGACTTCTGAACACTGAAGCTTTCTTT,CASSIGLLNTEAFF
-,TRBV24-1,TRBJ2-1,TRBD2,TGTGCCACCAGTTCGCAGACGGGGGGGCGAAATGAGCAGTTCTTC,CATSSQTGGRNEQFF